Reported below is one TCR beta chain. In the original workflow: Nucleated cell counts were estimated from reference gene primer amplification. TCRdb keeps only in-frame clones here, not all; method: immunoSEQ multiplex PCR. V, J and clone size are those of that table, while D and trimming were read from the DNA. Of more than 300,000 clones in the sample, about 90% are singletons; the top ten hold less than 3.5%. The CDR3 is 15 residues long. CDR1 LNHDA and CDR2 SQIVND come from the germline V gene (reference sequence). The data were taken from a study of blood T cell repertoires in COVID-19. Looking at the study overall: COVID-19 samples collected from the United States, Italy and Spain covered acute and convalescent phases. T cells, B-cell-depleted T cells, or PBMCs provided the cDNA or gDNA that served as material.

The chain recombines TRBV19 with TRBJ2-3; 13 nucleotides line up with TRBD2. The source is a young woman who had recovered from COVID-19. Sequencing input: peripheral blood. The CDR3, as DNA: TGTGCGGCAGGACTAGCGGGAGTAGGGGCAGATACGCAGTATTTT. It yields the protein CAAGLAGVGADTQYF.